One and the same sample provided the 30 T cell receptor beta chains below, sequenced in a study of CD8 T cells in Susac syndrome. RNA was extracted with the RNeasy kit, and a quantity of roughly 0.45 to 1 ug was reverse transcribed using random hexamers. Each CDR3 protein gets one entry after TCRdb re-called the immunoSEQ multiplex PCR reads with MiXCR. The data contain some 160,000 distinct CDR3 sequences, 94% of them seen just once; the ten biggest clones take up roughly 0.12%. Sequencing was done on a sample of CD4+ T cells from PBMCs. Receptors were obtained from a human donor with Susac syndrome.

This chain joins TRBV25-1 and TRBJ1-2; 7 positions match TRBD1. The CDR3 length is 12 residues. CDR1 is MGHDK and CDR2 is SYGVNS in the germline V gene. With V trimmed by 7 bases and J by 6 bases, 5 bases remained unmatched. CDR3 bases: TGTGCCAGCACATCGACAGGGAATGGCTACACCTTC. It codes for CASTSTGNGYTF.

The rearrangement uses TRBV9 and TRBJ1-3, with a possible D match to TRBD1 (5 bases). Trimming took 0 bases from V and 6 from J, leaving 10 bases between them. Germline V gene sequence: CDR1 SGDLS, CDR2 YYNGEE. The CDR3 contains 14 residues. The CDR3 spells CASSVGTLENTIYF. The CDR3, as DNA: TGTGCCAGCAGCGTAGGGACACTTGAAAACACCATATATTTT.

J is TRBJ2-3 and V is TRBV6-1; D unclear. This CDR3 spans 14 amino acids. The V end was cut by 1 base, the J end by 1 base, with 6 bases between. From germline, CDR1 is MNHNS and CDR2 SASEGT. CDR3 in DNA: TGTGCCAGCAGTGAAGGGTTCGGCACAGATACGCAGTATTTT. It encodes CASSEGFGTDTQYF.

V and J are TRBV29-1 and TRBJ1-1, with D unresolved. Trimming removed 2 bases from V and 0 bases from J, with 7 bases in between. CDR3 length: 13 amino acids. CDR1 and CDR2 (germline): SQVTM, ANQGSEA. The CDR3 bases are TGCAGCGTTGAACAGGCCCTGAACACTGAAGCTTTCTTT. Residues: CSVEQALNTEAFF.

The V and J genes are TRBV5-1 and TRBJ2-3, with D possibly matching TRBD1 (5 bases). Per the germline V gene, CDR1 is SGHRS and CDR2 is YFSETQ. CDR3 length: 13 residues. The V and J ends lost 2 bases and 4 bases respectively, with 8 bases between them. CDR3 loop: CASSLIGADTQYF. As DNA, the CDR3 is TGCGCCAGCAGCTTAATAGGGGCAGATACGCAGTATTTT.

The genes are TRBV4-3 and TRBJ1-3, with D unclear. Germline V lookup: CDR1 LGHNA, CDR2 YSLEER. The CDR3 is 15 amino acids. V was cut by 4 bases and J by 0 bases, with 10 bases left in between. In nucleotides, the CDR3 is TGCGCCAGCAGCCCCACGGATAACTCTGGAAACACCATATATTTT. The encoded protein is CASSPTDNSGNTIYF.

The V and J genes are TRBV7-3 and TRBJ2-1; TRBD1 matches 10 bases. J gave up 4 bases and V 5 bases, and 5 bases lay outside the gene matches. The CDR3 runs to 15 residues. Per germline, CDR1 SGHTA and CDR2 FQGTGA. The CDR3 DNA sequence: TGTGCCAGCAGCCCTGGACAGGGGGTATACAATGAGCAGTTCTTC. This sequence encodes CASSPGQGVYNEQFF.

The chain combines TRBV20-1 with TRBJ1-4; D ambiguous. CDR1 and CDR2 from the germline V gene are DFQATT and SNEGSKA (reference sequence). The CDR3 consists of 13 residues. Trimming stripped 3 bases from V and 3 bases from J, with 8 bases between. CDR3 sequence: CSARGSSNEKLFF. Here the CDR3 DNA reads TGCAGTGCTAGGGGCAGCTCTAATGAAAAACTGTTTTTT.

V and J are TRBV5-1 and TRBJ2-5; perhaps TRBD1 as D (5 bases). The CDR3 totals 15 residues. V was pared by 4 bases and J by 1 base, with 14 bases between. Germline-derived CDR1 and CDR2 are SGHRS and YFSETQ. The CDR3 DNA reads TGCGCCAGCAGCCCATCCGGACACCCCCAAGAGACCCAGTACTTC. Protein: CASSPSGHPQETQYF. Combining the CDR3 with reference TRBV5-1 and TRBJ2-5 gives the whole variable domain KAGVTQTPRYLIKTRGQQVTLSCSPISGHRSVSWYQQTPGQGLQFLFEYFSETQRNKGNFPGRFSGRQFSNSRSEMNVSTLELGDSALYLCASSPSGHPQETQYFGPGTRLLVL.

The genes are TRBV7-6 and TRBJ1-1; 9 nucleotides align to TRBD1. The CDR3 is 15 residues long. V lost 5 bases and J lost 3; bases outside the gene matches: 7. The germline V gene encodes CDR1 SGHVS and CDR2 FNYEAQ. CDR3 sequence (DNA): TGTGCCAGCAGCGTAGACAGGGGGATCGACACTGAAGCTTTCTTT. It translates to CASSVDRGIDTEAFF.

The genes are TRBV7-9 and TRBJ2-7; D is possibly TRBD2 (5 bases). Trimming removed 5 bases at V and 2 bases at J, with 19 bases between. Germline loops: CDR1 SEHNR, CDR2 FQNEAQ (reference sequence). The CDR3 runs 16 residues. The CDR3: CASSPQSTTKTYEQYF. CDR3 nucleotide sequence: TGTGCCAGCAGCCCCCAGTCGACTACTAAAACCTACGAGCAGTACTTC.

The V and J genes are TRBV3-1 and TRBJ2-1, with D tentatively TRBD2 (6 bases). V lost 1 base, J lost 9 bases, and 13 bases lay in between. This CDR3 spans 14 amino acids. Germline CDR1 reads LGHDT; CDR2 reads YNNKEL (reference sequence). Here the CDR3 DNA reads TGTGCCAGCAGCCAAGGAAAAATCGGGGGTGAGCAGTTCTTC. It encodes CASSQGKIGGEQFF.

V usage is TRBV12-3 or TRBV12-4 and J usage is TRBJ2-3; TRBD1 aligns across 8 bases. Unmatched junction bases numbered 8, after V lost 6 bases and J lost 3 bases. This CDR3 region has 15 residues. The CDR3 DNA reads as TGTGCCAGCAGAGTGGGGACAGGCGGTACAGATACGCAGTATTTT. Amino acid sequence: CASRVGTGGTDTQYF.

The V and J genes are TRBV7-2 and TRBJ2-2, with 8 bases that match TRBD1. V lost 5 bases and J lost 3; bases outside the gene matches: 5. The CDR3 sequence is 15 residues long. CDR1 and CDR2 (germline): SGHTA, FQGNSA. The CDR3, as DNA: TGTGCCAGCAGCCTAGACAGGGGATACACCGGGGAGCTGTTTTTT. It encodes CASSLDRGYTGELFF. The full variable domain, in which reference TRBV7-2 and TRBJ2-2 provide the parts outside the CDR3, is GAGVSQSPSNKVTEKGKDVELRCDPISGHTALYWYRQSLGQGLEFLIYFQGNSAPDKSGLPSDRFSAERTGGSVSTLTIQRTQQEDSAVYLCASSLDRGYTGELFFGEGSRLTVL.

The rearrangement joins TRBV3-1 to TRBJ2-7; 11 bases align to TRBD1. In germline, CDR1 is LGHDT, CDR2 YNNKEL (reference sequence). The V and J ends lost 5 bases and 2 bases, in that order; junction bases with no gene match: 11. This CDR3 comprises 17 residues. The CDR3 bases are TGTGCCAGCAGCATCGGACAGGGGGCGAATTGGGCCTACGAGCAGTACTTC. Amino acid sequence: CASSIGQGANWAYEQYF.

This rearrangement joins TRBV20-1 to TRBJ1-2, with D possibly TRBD1 on 5 matching bases. Between the trimmed V and J ends, which lost 5 bases and 0 bases, there was a span of 13 bases. Per germline, CDR1 DFQATT and CDR2 SNEGSKA (reference sequence). The CDR3 is 14 residues long. The CDR3 nucleotides are TGCAGTGCTTGCCGGGACCTAGCTAACTATGGCTACACCTTC. Translation gives CSACRDLANYGYTF.

The CDR3 region is CASSVGQGALPEETQYF. CDR3 DNA: TGCGCCAGCAGCGTGGGACAGGGGGCTTTACCCGAGGAGACCCAGTACTTC. The rearrangement joins TRBV5-1 to TRBJ2-5, with TRBD1 matching 12 bases. CDR1 and CDR2 (germline): SGHRS, YFSETQ. This CDR3 contains 17 residues. V shed 4 bases and J 5 bases; nucleotides not matched to a gene: 12. Supplemented by reference TRBV5-1 and TRBJ2-5, the full variable domain reads KAGVTQTPRYLIKTRGQQVTLSCSPISGHRSVSWYQQTPGQGLQFLFEYFSETQRNKGNFPGRFSGRQFSNSRSEMNVSTLELGDSALYLCASSVGQGALPEETQYFGPGTRLLVL.

This chain joins TRBV6-2 or TRBV6-3 and TRBJ2-1, with D perhaps TRBD1 (6 bases). The CDR3 contains 11 residues. V lost 6 bases and J lost 10, with 10 bases in between. Germline V gives CDR1 MNHEY, CDR2 SVGEGT. The DNA for the CDR3 is TGTGCCAGCAGCCGTGGGGGCGAGCAGTTCTTC. Its translation: CASSRGGEQFF.

This chain connects TRBV20-1 to TRBJ2-7; D possibly corresponds to TRBD2 (5 bases). CDR1 and CDR2 (germline): DFQATT, SNEGSKA (reference sequence). V lost 1 base to trimming and J lost 3 bases, with 19 bases between them. The CDR3 has 16 amino acids. CDR3 nucleotides: TGCAGTGCTAGAGCTTCAGCGGCGGCTCAGTTCTACGAGCAGTACTTC. This translates into CSARASAAAQFYEQYF.

The chain couples TRBV9 to TRBJ2-5; 8 nucleotides align to TRBD2. Trimming removed 3 bases from V and 5 bases from J; junction bases left unmatched: 6. This CDR3 is 14 amino acids long. Looked up from germline, CDR1 is SGDLS and CDR2 is YYNGEE. The CDR3 protein is CASSGGLAGETQYF. CDR3 nucleotides: TGTGCCAGCAGCGGAGGACTAGCCGGGGAGACCCAGTACTTC. Using reference TRBV9 and TRBJ2-5 for the parts outside the CDR3, the full variable domain is DSGVTQTPKHLITATGQRVTLRCSPRSGDLSVYWYQQSLDQGLQFLIQYYNGEERAKGNILERFSAQQFPDLHSELNLSSLELGDSALYFCASSGGLAGETQYFGPGTRLLVL.

The chain employs TRBV3-1 and TRBJ1-1, with D maybe TRBD1 (5 bases). Germline CDR1 is LGHDT and CDR2 is YNNKEL (reference sequence). The CDR3 length is 12 residues. With 3 bases removed from V and 8 bases from J, the gap between germline ends came to 10 bases. The CDR3 coding sequence is TGTGCCAGCAGCCACCAGGAGGGGGAAGCTTTCTTT. This encodes CASSHQEGEAFF. Looking up the rest from reference TRBV3-1 and TRBJ1-1 gives the full variable domain: DTAVSQTPKYLVTQMGNDKSIKCEQNLGHDTMYWYKQDSKKFLKIMFSYNNKELIINETVPNRFSPKSPDKAHLNLHINSLELGDSAVYFCASSHQEGEAFFGQGTRLTVV.

The chain links TRBV19 to TRBJ2-1; possibly TRBD1 for D (5 bases). Germline-derived CDR1 and CDR2 are LNHDA and SQIVND (reference sequence). Trimming took off 0 bases at V and 9 bases at J, with 9 bases between the two ends. The length of the CDR3 is 13 residues. CDR3 amino acids: CASSIDGAGEQFF. In DNA form, the CDR3 reads TGTGCCAGTAGTATAGATGGGGCTGGTGAGCAGTTCTTC.

This sequence joins TRBV6-6 and TRBJ1-5; maybe TRBD1 (5 bases). Germline V lookup: CDR1 MNHNY, CDR2 SVGAGI (reference sequence). There are 14 residues in the CDR3. V lost 2 bases, J lost 1 base, and 6 bases lay in between. The CDR3 region is CASSYGGSNQPQHF. The CDR3 DNA reads TGTGCCAGCAGTTACGGGGGGAGCAATCAGCCCCAGCATTTT.

CDR3 DNA sequence: TGTGCCAGCTCAAGTCAGGGTCCTAACGAGCAGTACTTC. Protein: CASSSQGPNEQYF. This sequence joins TRBV18 and TRBJ2-7; a weak D match, TRBD1 (5 bases). The ends were cut back, 5 bases at V and 5 bases at J, with 13 bases in the middle. Germline-derived CDR1 and CDR2 are KGHSH and LQKENI. The CDR3 is 13 amino acids.

This clonotype was found once. The chain links TRBV20-1 to TRBJ1-2; D is perhaps TRBD1 (6 bases). V dropped 5 bases and J dropped 2 bases, with 18 bases sitting between them. This CDR3 comprises 15 residues. Germline values: CDR1 DFQATT, CDR2 SNEGSKA (reference sequence). Here the CDR3 DNA reads TGCAGTGCTGTGGACCGGGACAAGGGGAACTATGGCTACACCTTC. Its protein is CSAVDRDKGNYGYTF.

This chain joins TRBV3-1 and TRBJ2-3, with 8 nucleotides matching TRBD2. Germline CDR1 reads LGHDT; CDR2 reads YNNKEL (reference sequence). The junction had 12 bases not matched to a gene; V was cut back by 4 bases and J by 6 bases. The length of the CDR3 is 16 residues. The CDR3 reads CASSLRGGGKKDTQYF. The CDR3 nucleotides are TGTGCCAGCAGCCTACGTGGCGGGGGGAAGAAGGATACGCAGTATTTT.

The chain couples TRBV29-1 to TRBJ1-4; D remains ambiguous. Trimming pared 5 bases from V and 7 bases from J, leaving 14 bases between. CDR1 is SQVTM, CDR2 ANQGSEA, per germline. CDR3 size: 13 residues. The CDR3 DNA follows: TGCAGCGTTAAGACGGAAGAGACTGAAAAACTGTTTTTT. Its protein is CSVKTEETEKLFF.

This clonotype was seen once. The chain uses TRBV19 and TRBJ2-7; 10 positions match TRBD1. Germline V gene data show CDR1 as LNHDA and CDR2 as SQIVND (reference sequence). The CDR3 loop spans 13 amino acids. V lost 6 bases to trimming and J lost 6 bases; unmatched junction nucleotides: 5. In DNA form, the CDR3 reads TGTGCCAGTAGAGGACAGGGGGTTCGCGAGCAGTACTTC. Protein: CASRGQGVREQYF.

The chain has TRBV18 and TRBJ2-3, with no clear D. Germline assignment: CDR1 KGHSH and CDR2 LQKENI. With 10 bases removed from V and 4 bases from J, the gap between germline ends came to 12 bases. The CDR3 length is 12 residues. The CDR3 DNA follows: TGTGCCACAAGACGAGGCGCAGATACGCAGTATTTT. Translating gives CATRRGADTQYF.

The chain employs TRBV20-1 and TRBJ1-2; TRBD1 matches at 10 bases. V trimming: 3 bases; J trimming: 6 bases; junction bases outside the gene matches: 7. The CDR3 has 14 amino acids. Germline lookup yields CDR1 DFQATT and CDR2 SNEGSKA (reference sequence). The CDR3 loop is CSASPGQGFDGYTF. CDR3 DNA: TGCAGTGCTAGCCCGGGACAGGGGTTTGATGGCTACACCTTC.